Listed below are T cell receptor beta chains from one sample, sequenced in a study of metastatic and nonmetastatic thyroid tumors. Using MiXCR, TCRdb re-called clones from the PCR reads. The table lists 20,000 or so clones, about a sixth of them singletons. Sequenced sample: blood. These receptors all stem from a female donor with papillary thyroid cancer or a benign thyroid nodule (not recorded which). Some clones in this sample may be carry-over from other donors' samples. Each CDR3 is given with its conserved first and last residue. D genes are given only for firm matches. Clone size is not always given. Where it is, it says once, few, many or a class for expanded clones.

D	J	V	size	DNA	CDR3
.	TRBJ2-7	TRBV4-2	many	TGTGCCAGCAGCCAAGACTGGGCCGACTCCTACGAGCAGTACTTC	CASSQDWADSYEQYF
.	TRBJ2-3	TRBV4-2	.	TGTGCCAGCAGCCAAGATCGGCAGATTAGCACAGATACGCAGTATTTT	CASSQDRQISTDTQYF
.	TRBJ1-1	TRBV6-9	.	TGTGCCAGCAGTTACCATAAAGAAGCTTTCTTT	CASSYHKEAFF
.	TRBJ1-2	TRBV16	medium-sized	TGTGCCAGCAGCCAATCGCCCGTCGTAGGGGGCTACACCTTC	CASSQSPVVGGYTF
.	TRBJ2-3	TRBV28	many	TGTGCCAGCGTTAAGGGGGGGGTTTTTAAGCAGTATTTT	CASVKGGVFKQYF
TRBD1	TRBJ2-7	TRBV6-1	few	TGTGCCAGCAGACAGGGACAGGGGGTCTACGAGCAGTACTTC	CASRQGQGVYEQYF
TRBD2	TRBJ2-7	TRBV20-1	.	TGCAGTGCTAGGCCGGCTAGCGGGAGCTACGAGCAGTACTTC	CSARPASGSYEQYF
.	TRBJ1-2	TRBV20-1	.	TGCAGTGCTCCCTCCGTGGGGAGCTATGGCTACACCTTC	CSAPSVGSYGYTF
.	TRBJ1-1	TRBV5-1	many	TGCGCCAGCAGCTCCTACCCGGGGGACACTGAAGCTTTCTTT	CASSSYPGDTEAFF
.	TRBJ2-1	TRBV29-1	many	TGCAGCGTTGAACAGTGGCGGAATGAGCAGTTCTTC	CSVEQWRNEQFF
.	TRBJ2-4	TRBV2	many	TGTGCCAGCAGTGACGGGCGGGTGGCCAAAAACATTCAGTACTTC	CASSDGRVAKNIQYF
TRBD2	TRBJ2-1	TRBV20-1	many	TGCAGTGCTAGGGTGAGCGGGAGAACTAATGAGCAGTTCTTC	CSARVSGRTNEQFF
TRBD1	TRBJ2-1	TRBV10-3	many	TGTGCCATCAGTGAGTTGGGACAGGGGGTCAACAATGAGCAGTTCTTC	CAISELGQGVNNEQFF
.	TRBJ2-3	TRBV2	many	TGTGCCAGCAGTGAACCCCGGACGGCCACAGATACGCAGTATTTT	CASSEPRTATDTQYF
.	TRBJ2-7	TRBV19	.	TGTGCCAGTAGTATGGATTCCTGGGCTGCCTACGAGCAGTACTTC	CASSMDSWAAYEQYF
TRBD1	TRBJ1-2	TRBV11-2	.	TGTGCCAGCAGCTTATCTCAAGGGACAGGGTCAGGAGGCTACACCTTC	CASSLSQGTGSGGYTF
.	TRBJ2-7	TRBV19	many	TGTGCCAGTAGTCGCGGAACTTACGAGCAGTACTTC	CASSRGTYEQYF
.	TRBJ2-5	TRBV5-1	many	TGCGCCAGCAGCTTGGTAGGGGGAGGGCCGGGGGAGACCCAGTACTTC	CASSLVGGGPGETQYF
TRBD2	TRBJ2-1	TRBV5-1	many	TGCGCCAGCAAACTGACGGCCGGGACTACCTCTGATGAGCAGTTCTTC	CASKLTAGTTSDEQFF
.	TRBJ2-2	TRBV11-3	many	TGTGCCAGCAGCATAGGGGGGCCGGGACAAGTTACGAGCGGGGAGCTGTTTTTT	CASSIGGPGQVTSGELFF
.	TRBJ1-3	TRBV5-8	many	TGTGCCAGCAGCATAGGGACGGGCTCTGGAAACACCATATATTTT	CASSIGTGSGNTIYF
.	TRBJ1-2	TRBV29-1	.	TGCAGCGTTCGAGATCTGGGGTATGGCTACACCTTC	CSVRDLGYGYTF
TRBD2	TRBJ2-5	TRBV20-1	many	TGCAGTGCTAGAGATCCGGGGGGGAGTGGAGAGACCCAGTACTTC	CSARDPGGSGETQYF
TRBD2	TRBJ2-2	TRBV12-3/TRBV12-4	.	TGTGCCAGCAGTCCCCTGGCGGGAGTAGGCACCGGGGAGCTGTTTTTT	CASSPLAGVGTGELFF
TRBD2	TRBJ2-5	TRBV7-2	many	TGTGCCAGCAGCTTAGGACTAGCGGGAGGGCAAGAGACCCAGTACTTC	CASSLGLAGGQETQYF
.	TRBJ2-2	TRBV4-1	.	TGCGCCAGCAGCCAAGTGGGACGGGTAACCGGGGAGCTGTTTTTT	CASSQVGRVTGELFF
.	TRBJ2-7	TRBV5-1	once	TGCGCCAGCAGCCCAAAAGGTCTAATGGGCTCCTACGAGCAGTACTTC	CASSPKGLMGSYEQYF
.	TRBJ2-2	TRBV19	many	TGTGCCAGTACCCCAGCGAACACCGGGGAGCTGTTTTTT	CASTPANTGELFF